This TCR beta chain derives from a study of control samples from healthy donors and cancer patients. Libraries were prepared by immunoSEQ multiplex PCR; TCRdb keeps only in-frame clonotypes and omits some of them. The sample lists 150,000 to 180,000 clones, about 94% occurring once. J was trimmed by 8 bases and V by 5 bases; bases with no gene match: 4. This CDR3 has 14 amino acids. Per the germline V gene, CDR1 is MNHEY and CDR2 is SMNVEV (reference sequence). The sequenced sample consisted of blood. This TCR was recovered from a middle-aged man in good health. The chain links TRBV27 to TRBJ2-2; 11 positions agree with TRBD1. The CDR3 DNA is TGTGCCAGCAGTCAAGGACAGGGGGCTGGGGAGCTGTTTTTT. As protein: CASSQGQGAGELFF.